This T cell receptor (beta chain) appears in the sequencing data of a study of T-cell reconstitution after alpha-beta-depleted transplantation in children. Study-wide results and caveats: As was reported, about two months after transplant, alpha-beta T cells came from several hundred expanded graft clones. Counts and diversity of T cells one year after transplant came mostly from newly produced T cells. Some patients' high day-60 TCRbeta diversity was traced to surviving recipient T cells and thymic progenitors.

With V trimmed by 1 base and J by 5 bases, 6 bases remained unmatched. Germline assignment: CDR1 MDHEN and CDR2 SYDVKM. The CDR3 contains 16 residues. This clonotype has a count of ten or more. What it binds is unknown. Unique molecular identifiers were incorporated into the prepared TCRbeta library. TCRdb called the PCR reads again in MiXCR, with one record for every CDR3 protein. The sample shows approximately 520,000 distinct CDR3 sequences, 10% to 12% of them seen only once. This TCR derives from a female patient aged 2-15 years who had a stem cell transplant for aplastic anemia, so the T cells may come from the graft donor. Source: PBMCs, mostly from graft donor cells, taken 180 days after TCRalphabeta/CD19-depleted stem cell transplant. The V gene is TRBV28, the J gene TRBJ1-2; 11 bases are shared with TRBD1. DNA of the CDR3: TGTGCCAGCAGTTTATTGCCGGGACAGGGGGGATATGGCTACACCTTC. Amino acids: CASSLLPGQGGYGYTF.